The 16 T cell receptor beta chains below all came from one sample that was sequenced in a study of blood T cell repertoires in COVID-19. Assay: immunoSEQ multiplex PCR; the TCRdb copy retains only in-frame clones and omits some. The sample includes some 100,000 clones, approximately 89% seen only once; the top ten take about a tenth. Source material: peripheral blood. The receptors were gathered from a man aged 50-59 years with acute or convalescent COVID-19.

This clone has only one observation. The chain has TRBV6-5 and TRBJ2-2; 7 bases are a match to TRBD2. The V gene end was trimmed by 8 bases and the J gene end by 6 bases; junction bases not matched to a gene: 12. Germline V gene data show CDR1 as MNHEY and CDR2 as SVGAGI. The CDR3 extends over 15 amino acids. CDR3 nucleotide sequence: TGTGCCAGCCGGAATGCGGGAGTTAGTCCCGGGGAGCTGTTTTTT. Translated, it gives CASRNAGVSPGELFF.

The chain links TRBV5-1 to TRBJ2-5, with TRBD1 as a possible D gene (7 bases). The CDR3 has 15 residues. The germline CDR1 and CDR2 sequences are SGHRS and YFSETQ. V lost 0 bases, J lost 5 bases, and 14 bases lay in between. This CDR3 is CASSLAGQAGETQYF. CDR3 nucleotide sequence: TGCGCCAGCAGCTTGGCCGGACAGGCGGGGGAGACCCAGTACTTC.

The rearrangement joins TRBV11-2 to TRBJ1-2; 9 bases fit TRBD1. Germline-derived CDR1 and CDR2 are SGHAT and FQNNGV. The CDR3 is 18 amino acids. J lost 3 bases, V lost 5 bases, and 16 bases had no gene match. CDR3 residues: CASSAPGGTGNVDYGYTF. The CDR3 DNA reads TGTGCCAGCAGCGCCCCCGGAGGGACAGGGAACGTCGACTATGGCTACACCTTC.

The CDR3 bases are TGCGCCAGCAGCCAAGATTACAGGGGGCTGAGCTATGGCTACACCTTC. This sequence encodes CASSQDYRGLSYGYTF. This chain links TRBV4-1 with TRBJ1-2; 9 nucleotides agree with TRBD1. Germline CDR1 MGHRA, CDR2 YSYEKL. This CDR3 region has 16 residues. V lost 0 bases to trimming and J lost 4 bases; unmatched junction nucleotides: 6.

The gene calls are TRBV2 and TRBJ2-1; 13 nucleotides match TRBD2. V lost 1 base to trimming and J lost 0 bases; unmatched junction nucleotides: 6. CDR1 and CDR2 from the germline V gene are SNHLY and FYNNEI. CDR3 length: 19 residues. The CDR3 nucleotides read TGTGCCAGCAGTGAAGAGGGGACTAGCGGGACCAGCTCCTACAATGAGCAGTTCTTC. Residues: CASSEEGTSGTSSYNEQFF. Variable domain in full (rest from reference TRBV2 and TRBJ2-1): EPEVTQTPSHQVTQMGQEVILRCVPISNHLYFYWYRQILGQKVEFLVSFYNNEISEKSEIFDDQFSVERPDGSNFTLKIRSTKLEDSAMYFCASSEEGTSGTSSYNEQFFGPGTRLTVL.

This clone was seen only once. The V call is TRBV3-1 (or the pseudogene TRBV3-2), the J call TRBJ1-1; 9 nucleotides line up with TRBD1. Germline V gene sequence: CDR1 LGHDT, CDR2 YNNKEL (reference sequence). V lost 4 bases, J lost 1 base, and 1 base stayed unmatched. The length of the CDR3 is 14 residues. CDR3 loop: CASSRGQGNTEAFF. Written as DNA, the CDR3 is TGTGCCAGCAGCCGGGGACAGGGGAACACTGAAGCTTTCTTT.

V is TRBV5-5 and J is TRBJ1-3; possible D gene TRBD1, 5 bases. This CDR3 region has 17 residues. The germline V gene has CDR1 SGHKS and CDR2 YYEKEE (reference sequence). Trimming removed 3 bases from V and 3 bases from J, with 19 bases in between. The CDR3 reads CASSYSRQTQYGNTIYF. CDR3 bases: TGTGCCAGCAGCTATTCCCGACAGACCCAATATGGAAACACCATATATTTT.

This chain uses TRBV29-1 with TRBJ2-3; D not resolved. Trimming took 3 bases from V and 1 from J, leaving 5 bases between them. CDR3 length: 12 amino acids. Per germline, CDR1 SQVTM and CDR2 ANQGSEA. CDR3 DNA: TGCAGCGTTGACATTCGCACAGATACGCAGTATTTT. Translating it yields CSVDIRTDTQYF.

This chain links TRBV15 with TRBJ1-1; no clear D gene. Germline values: CDR1 LNHNV, CDR2 YYDKDF (reference sequence). This CDR3 is 14 amino acids long. Trimming left V 0 bases short and J 5 bases short, with 10 bases between. In DNA, the CDR3 is TGTGCCACCAGCAGAGATACGGGAAGGACTGAAGCTTTCTTT. Its translation: CATSRDTGRTEAFF.

The chain uses TRBV15 and TRBJ1-5; TRBD1 agrees at 7 bases. CDR1 LNHNV and CDR2 YYDKDF come from the germline V gene (reference sequence). The CDR3 runs to 15 residues. The V gene end was trimmed by 5 bases and the J gene end by 3 bases; junction bases not matched to a gene: 7. In nucleotides, the CDR3 is TGTGCCACCAGCCCGAACAGGGGACTCAATCAGCCCCAGCATTTT. Protein: CATSPNRGLNQPQHF.

The rearrangement uses TRBV5-1 and TRBJ2-2; D might be TRBD1 (6 bases). Germline CDR1 reads SGHRS; CDR2 reads YFSETQ. This CDR3 contains 15 residues. The V and J ends lost 0 bases and 0 bases respectively, with 6 bases between them. The CDR3 DNA reads as TGCGCCAGCAGCTTGGGGACAGCGAACACCGGGGAGCTGTTTTTT. Translated, it gives CASSLGTANTGELFF.

As DNA, the CDR3 is TGTGCCAGTAGTATGGGACAGACCTACGAGCAGTACTTC. Amino acids: CASSMGQTYEQYF. This chain links TRBV19 with TRBJ2-7; 7 bases are a match to TRBD1. Unmatched junction bases numbered 1, after V lost 3 bases and J lost 2 bases. CDR3 size: 13 residues. CDR1 is LNHDA, CDR2 SQIVND, per germline (reference sequence).

This clone was seen a few times. The chain joins TRBV7-2 to TRBJ2-3, with D uncertain. This CDR3 is built from 17 residues. V lost 3 bases to trimming and J lost 4 bases, with 20 bases between them. Per germline, CDR1 SGHTA and CDR2 FQGNSA. The CDR3 region is CASSFSRLSGVADTQYF. CDR3 bases: TGTGCCAGCAGCTTTTCCCGTCTGAGTGGAGTTGCAGATACGCAGTATTTT.

Here the CDR3 reads CASGPGDSYNEQFF. As DNA, the CDR3 is TGTGCTAGTGGCCCCGGAGATTCCTACAATGAGCAGTTCTTC. The chain carries TRBV12-5 and TRBJ2-1; D unresolved. This CDR3 spans 14 amino acids. Trimming took 6 bases from V and 1 from J, leaving 10 bases between them. Germline V lookup: CDR1 LGHNT, CDR2 FRNRAP.

This rearrangement joins TRBV29-1 to TRBJ2-1; D is perhaps TRBD1 (6 bases). The V gene lost 4 bases and the J gene lost 8 bases, with 15 bases spanning the gap. CDR3 length: 13 residues. CDR1 and CDR2 from the germline V gene are SQVTM and ANQGSEA. Here the CDR3 reads CSVGGPRGHEQFF. DNA for the CDR3: TGCAGCGTTGGGGGGCCCAGGGGCCATGAGCAGTTCTTC.

The chain combines TRBV6-6 with TRBJ2-7, with TRBD2 identical over 7 bases. V lost 0 bases, J lost 1 base, and 3 bases stayed unmatched. The CDR3 has 15 residues. CDR1 and CDR2 from the germline V gene are MNHNY and SVGAGI (reference sequence). DNA for the CDR3: TGTGCCAGCAGTTACTCCCCTAGCGGATCCTACGAGCAGTACTTC. Amino acids: CASSYSPSGSYEQYF.